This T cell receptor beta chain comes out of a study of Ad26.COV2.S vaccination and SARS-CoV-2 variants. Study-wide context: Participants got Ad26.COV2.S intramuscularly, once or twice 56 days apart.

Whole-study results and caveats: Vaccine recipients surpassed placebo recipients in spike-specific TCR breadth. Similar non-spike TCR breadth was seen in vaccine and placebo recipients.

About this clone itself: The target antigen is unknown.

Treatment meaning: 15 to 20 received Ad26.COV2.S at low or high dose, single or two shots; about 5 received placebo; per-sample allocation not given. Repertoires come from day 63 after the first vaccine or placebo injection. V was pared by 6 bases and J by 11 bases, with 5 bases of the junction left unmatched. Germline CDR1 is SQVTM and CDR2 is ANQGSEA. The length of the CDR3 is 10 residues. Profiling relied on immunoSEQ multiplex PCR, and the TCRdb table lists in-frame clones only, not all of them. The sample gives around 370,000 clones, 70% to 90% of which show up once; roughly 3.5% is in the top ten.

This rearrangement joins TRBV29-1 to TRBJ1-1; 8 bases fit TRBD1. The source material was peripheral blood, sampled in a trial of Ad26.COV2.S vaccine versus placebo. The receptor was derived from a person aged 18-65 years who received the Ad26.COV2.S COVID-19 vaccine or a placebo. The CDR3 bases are TGCAGCGTGTACAGGGGGGAGGCTTTCTTT. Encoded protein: CSVYRGEAFF.